The entry that follows covers one T cell receptor (beta chain) sequence. Its antigen is unknown. Other DNA sequences from this sample encode an identical CDR3 as well. This specimen comes from a study of shared clonotypes between healthy human individuals. General study results and limits: A limitation of the genetic and exposure-history diversity represented arose from few donors.

J gave up 3 bases and V 5 bases, and 3 bases lay outside the gene matches. CDR3 length: 14 amino acids. CDR1 and CDR2 (germline): SEHNR, FQNEAQ (reference sequence). The protocol was immunoSEQ multiplex PCR, while the TCRdb copy is restricted to in-frame clones and leaves out a portion. The sample includes about 2.4 million clones, roughly 93% of them seen just once. Sequencing was performed on naive CD4+ T cells from PBMCs. Subset meaning: CD45RA+ positively selected. This chain connects TRBV7-9 to TRBJ2-3, with 9 positions matching TRBD1. This TCR came from a man aged 18 to 30 in good health. Some clones in this sample may be carry-over from other donors' samples. The CDR3 sequence is CASSPTGGTDTQYF. CDR3 sequence (DNA): TGTGCCAGCAGCCCGACAGGGGGAACAGATACGCAGTATTTT. Using reference TRBV7-9 and TRBJ2-3 for the parts outside the CDR3, the full variable domain is DTGVSQNPRHKITKRGQNVTFRCDPISEHNRLYWYRQTLGQGPEFLTYFQNEAQLEKSRLLSDRFSAERPKGSFSTLEIQRTEQGDSAMYLCASSPTGGTDTQYFGPGTRLTVL.